The following is a T cell receptor beta chain sequence with its context. Its antigen is as yet unknown. This sample is drawn from a study of shared clonotypes between healthy human individuals. The data were produced by immunoSEQ multiplex PCR, yet TCRdb's version contains in-frame clones alone and is incomplete. Among some 2,500,000 clones listed, around 92% were seen once. Study conclusions and caveats: For naive CD4 cells, roughly 5.5% of clonotypes were shared across a handful of donors. Incomplete sequencing of sorted subsets was indicated by rarefaction despite large depth. A generally larger estimated richness was seen in naive subsets than in memory subsets.

This TCR was recovered from a man between 18 and 35 years old in good health. Some clones in this sample may be carry-over from other donors' samples. Sequenced material: naive CD4+ T cells from PBMCs. Sample subset: CD45RA+ positively selected.

The CDR3 loop reads CASSPPRGRITDTQYF. CDR3 DNA sequence: TGTGCCAGCTCACCACCGCGGGGGCGGATCACAGATACGCAGTATTTT. This chain connects TRBV18 to TRBJ2-3, with D possibly matching TRBD2 (7 bases). Looked up from germline, CDR1 is KGHSH and CDR2 is LQKENI. V gave up 0 bases and J gave up 2 bases, with 12 bases separating them. The CDR3 extends over 16 amino acids.